The 30 T cell receptor beta chains given below trace back to one sample, sequenced in a study of graft-versus-host responses after intestinal transplantation. This table comes from immunoSEQ multiplex PCR, and its TCRdb copy is limited to in-frame clones, with some not included. The table lists approximately 97,000 clones, about 90% of them singletons. The antigens of these receptors remain unknown. The sample consisted of unstimulated CD8+ T cells sorted from spleen or lymph node cells, taken before transplant. The receptor source for this set is a human donor who was the organ donor for an intestinal transplant.

V usage is TRBV7-3 and J usage is TRBJ1-2; 7 nucleotides line up with TRBD1. V lost 4 bases, J lost 8 bases, and 7 bases stayed unmatched. CDR1 SGHTA and CDR2 FQGTGA come from the germline V gene. This CDR3 is built from 13 residues. DNA for the CDR3: TGTGCCAGCAGCTCGCGGACAGGAGGGGGCTACACCTTC. It yields the protein CASSSRTGGGYTF.

CDR3 protein: CASSQAGGRTTEAFF. CDR3 nucleotides: TGCGCCAGCAGCCAAGCGGGTGGGCGGACAACTGAAGCTTTCTTT. This chain links TRBV4-1 with TRBJ1-1, with a weak D call TRBD1 (5 bases). V was pared by 1 base and J by 5 bases, with 14 bases between. This CDR3 has 15 amino acids. Germline CDR1 is MGHRA and CDR2 is YSYEKL.

The chain recombines TRBV5-3 with TRBJ1-1; 10 bases line up with TRBD1. TRBV5-3 is filed as an ORF, its function uncertain. Trimming at V came to 2 bases and at J to 3 bases, leaving 7 bases not matched to a gene. The CDR3 loop spans 16 amino acids. The CDR3 here is CARSFGQGDEDTEAFF. DNA of the CDR3: TGTGCCAGAAGCTTTGGACAGGGGGATGAGGACACTGAAGCTTTCTTT.

The chain has TRBV11-1 and TRBJ2-7; TRBD2 might be the D (6 bases). Trimming left V 3 bases short and J 6 bases short, with 9 bases between. The CDR3 has 12 residues. Germline V gene lookup returns CDR1 SGHAT and CDR2 FQDESV (reference sequence). The CDR3, as DNA: TGTGCCAGCAGCTTGGGAGGAGCCGAGCAGTACTTC. Protein sequence: CASSLGGAEQYF.

The rearrangement joins TRBV4-2 to TRBJ2-3; 10 bases agree with TRBD2. In germline, CDR1 is LGHNA, CDR2 YNFKEQ. With V trimmed by 1 base and J by 1 base, 2 bases remained unmatched. The CDR3 spans 16 residues. CDR3 sequence: CASSQVLAGGTDTQYF. The CDR3, as DNA: TGTGCCAGCAGCCAAGTTCTAGCGGGGGGCACAGATACGCAGTATTTT.

The chain combines TRBV4-1 with TRBJ2-1, with 11 positions matching TRBD2. The V and J ends lost 1 base and 9 bases, in that order; junction bases with no gene match: 11. The germline CDR1 and CDR2 sequences are MGHRA and YSYEKL. The CDR3 sequence is 17 residues long. CDR3 protein: CASSQGGLAGGGGEQFF. The CDR3 bases are TGCGCCAGCAGCCAAGGGGGGCTAGCGGGAGGAGGAGGTGAGCAGTTCTTC.

The rearrangement joins TRBV19 to TRBJ1-5, with D perhaps TRBD1 (5 bases). The CDR3 is 15 residues long. The V and J ends lost 5 bases and 2 bases respectively, with 13 bases between them. CDR1 and CDR2 (germline): LNHDA, SQIVND (reference sequence). The CDR3 reads CASSSFQGGNQPQHF. In DNA, the CDR3 is TGTGCCAGTAGTTCATTCCAGGGCGGCAATCAGCCCCAGCATTTT. The full variable domain, rest sourced from reference TRBV19 and TRBJ1-5, is DGGITQSPKYLFRKEGQNVTLSCEQNLNHDAMYWYRQDPGQGLRLIYYSQIVNDFQKGDIAEGYSVSREKKESFPLTVTSAQKNPTAFYLCASSSFQGGNQPQHFGDGTRLSIL.

The chain recombines TRBV7-9 with TRBJ2-1; D is perhaps TRBD2 (6 bases). The germline CDR1 and CDR2 sequences are SEHNR and FQNEAQ (reference sequence). This CDR3 region has 14 residues. V was pared by 5 bases and J by 8 bases, with 16 bases between. Here the CDR3 reads CASSTPPGVDEQFF. For the CDR3, the DNA is TGTGCCAGCAGCACACCCCCGGGGGTAGATGAGCAGTTCTTC.

The chain couples TRBV11-3 to TRBJ2-3; D gene ambiguous. Germline V lookup: CDR1 SGHNT, CDR2 YENEEA. The V and J ends lost 5 bases and 2 bases respectively, with 17 bases between them. This CDR3 contains 16 residues. The CDR3 nucleotides read TGTGCCAGCAGCCTCCCTTCGAATGAGATCACAGATACGCAGTATTTT. It specifies CASSLPSNEITDTQYF. Filled out from reference TRBV11-3 and TRBJ2-3, the complete variable domain reads EAGVVQSPRYKIIEKKQPVAFWCNPISGHNTLYWYLQNLGQGPELLIRYENEEAVDDSQLPKDRFSAERLKGVDSTLKIQPAELGDSAVYLCASSLPSNEITDTQYFGPGTRLTVL.

The chain uses TRBV27 and TRBJ2-7, with D perhaps TRBD1 (5 bases). From germline, CDR1 is MNHEY and CDR2 SMNVEV (reference sequence). CDR3 length: 15 amino acids. Trimming took 2 bases from V and 1 from J, leaving 12 bases between them. The CDR3 loop reads CASSLRGPRSYEQYF. CDR3 sequence (DNA): TGTGCCAGCAGTTTAAGGGGCCCTAGGTCCTACGAGCAGTACTTC.

The V and J genes are TRBV7-9 and TRBJ2-2; a weak D match, TRBD1 (6 bases). Trimming left V 2 bases short and J 2 bases short, with 9 bases between. This CDR3 region has 15 residues. Germline assignment: CDR1 SEHNR and CDR2 FQNEAQ (reference sequence). The CDR3 sequence: CASSLRDINTGELFF. In DNA, the CDR3 is TGTGCCAGCAGCTTAAGGGACATTAACACCGGGGAGCTGTTTTTT.

This clone is a singleton in its sample. The gene calls are TRBV20-1 and TRBJ2-7; D might be TRBD2 (5 bases). Germline loops: CDR1 DFQATT, CDR2 SNEGSKA (reference sequence). Trimming took off 6 bases at V and 3 bases at J, with 9 bases between the two ends. This CDR3 is 11 amino acids long. The CDR3 region has the DNA TGCAGTGCCAGCGGATACTACGAGCAGTACTTC. It codes for CSASGYYEQYF.

The J gene is TRBJ1-1, the V gene TRBV15; D not resolved. The V end was cut by 0 bases, the J end by 4 bases, with 9 bases between. The CDR3 covers 14 residues. The germline V gene has CDR1 LNHNV and CDR2 YYDKDF (reference sequence). CDR3 DNA: TGTGCCACCAGCAGAGAATCAAGAGGCACTGAAGCTTTCTTT. Amino acids: CATSRESRGTEAFF. Together with reference TRBV15 and TRBJ1-1, the CDR3 gives the full variable domain: DAMVIQNPRYQVTQFGKPVTLSCSQTLNHNVMYWYQQKSSQAPKLLFHYYDKDFNNEADTPDNFQSRRPNTSFCFLDIRSPGLGDTAMYLCATSRESRGTEAFFGQGTRLTVV.

Turning to this clone: Other DNA sequences within the sample encode an identical CDR3. The rearrangement joins TRBV9 to TRBJ2-7; 9 nucleotides align to TRBD2. CDR1 is SGDLS, CDR2 YYNGEE, per germline. Trimming took 0 bases from V and 4 from J; bases not matched to a gene: 2. The CDR3 sequence is 14 residues long. The CDR3 here is CASSVGLAGYEQYF. CDR3 in DNA: TGTGCCAGCAGCGTAGGGCTAGCGGGGTACGAGCAGTACTTC.

The V and J genes are TRBV6-5 and TRBJ1-6; tentative D call: TRBD1 (6 bases). The V end lost 7 bases, the J end lost 5 bases, and 15 bases lay between the germline ends. Germline V gene data show CDR1 as MNHEY and CDR2 as SVGAGI. This CDR3 contains 15 residues. In nucleotides, the CDR3 is TGTGCCAGCACCTTACGGGGACATAATAATTCACCCCTCCACTTT. Translated, it gives CASTLRGHNNSPLHF.

CDR3 amino acids: CASSKGVKRASSYNEQFF. CDR3 in DNA: TGTGCCAGCAGCAAAGGGGTCAAGCGGGCCAGCTCCTACAATGAGCAGTTCTTC. This sequence joins TRBV21-1 and TRBJ2-1; the D call TRBD2 from the table was never checked on the DNA. TRBV21-1 is deemed a pseudogene. The CDR3 covers 18 residues.

The chain is built from TRBV7-6 and TRBJ2-1; 9 bases agree with TRBD2. This CDR3 has 15 amino acids. Germline-derived CDR1 and CDR2 are SGHVS and FNYEAQ. Trimming removed 5 bases from V and 6 bases from J; junction bases left unmatched: 8. CDR3 in amino acids: CASSQGREGPNEQFF. CDR3 nucleotide sequence: TGTGCCAGCAGCCAGGGGCGGGAGGGCCCCAATGAGCAGTTCTTC.

The chain links TRBV12-5 to TRBJ1-1; D is perhaps TRBD1 (5 bases). V was trimmed by 7 bases and J by 8 bases, leaving 17 bases between them. Germline V gene lookup returns CDR1 LGHNT and CDR2 FRNRAP. The CDR3 has 13 amino acids. The CDR3 DNA is TGTGCTAGTGCACTGGGGCACTCCAGGGAAGCTTTCTTT. It is translated as CASALGHSREAFF.

The chain couples TRBV19 to TRBJ2-7, with a weak D call TRBD1 (6 bases). V was cut by 7 bases and J by 0 bases, with 7 bases left in between. Germline V gives CDR1 LNHDA, CDR2 SQIVND (reference sequence). This CDR3 has 12 residues. The CDR3 DNA is TGTGCCAGTAAGGGGGACTCCTACGAGCAGTACTTC. It specifies CASKGDSYEQYF.

The chain joins TRBV4-1 to TRBJ2-2, with 13 bases lining up with TRBD2. Unmatched junction bases numbered 4, after V lost 0 bases and J lost 6 bases. Germline values: CDR1 MGHRA, CDR2 YSYEKL. This CDR3 is built from 17 residues. CDR3 DNA sequence: TGCGCCAGCAGCCAAGAATCGGGACTAGCGGGACCCGGGGAGCTGTTTTTT. Protein product: CASSQESGLAGPGELFF.

The chain links TRBV10-2 to TRBJ2-1; D uncertain. The V end was cut by 6 bases, the J end by 3 bases, with 6 bases between. There are 12 residues in the CDR3. The germline V gene has CDR1 WSHSY and CDR2 SAAADI. For the CDR3, the DNA is TGCGCCAGCAGCCAGAACTACAATGAGCAGTTCTTC. This sequence encodes CASSQNYNEQFF.

The genes are TRBV28 and TRBJ1-2; no clear D. This CDR3 spans 16 amino acids. Germline CDR1 reads MDHEN; CDR2 reads SYDVKM. V dropped 4 bases and J dropped 4 bases, with 19 bases sitting between them. The CDR3 DNA reads as TGTGCCAGCAGTTCTTCCGCCCGGGTTTCTTCCTATGGCTACACCTTC. It translates to CASSSSARVSSYGYTF.

V and J are TRBV7-2 and TRBJ2-5; TRBD2 aligns across 13 bases. The CDR3 runs to 19 residues. V was pared by 5 bases and J by 4 bases, with 16 bases of the junction left unmatched. CDR1 is SGHTA and CDR2 is FQGNSA in the germline V gene. The CDR3 DNA sequence: TGTGCCAGCAGCCAAGGCACGCAACTAGCGGGGGGGCCTCGAGAGACCCAGTACTTC. Residues: CASSQGTQLAGGPRETQYF.

The chain is built from TRBV28 and TRBJ2-5; no reliable D call. V lost 3 bases and J lost 5, with 10 bases in between. Germline CDR1 MDHEN, CDR2 SYDVKM. The CDR3 has 13 amino acids. The CDR3 DNA follows: TGTGCCAGCAGTTTGATGGAGCTGGAGACCCAGTACTTC. This codes for CASSLMELETQYF.

This chain links TRBV9 with TRBJ2-2; D uncertain. The germline V gene has CDR1 SGDLS and CDR2 YYNGEE. The CDR3 totals 11 residues. Trimming cost V 2 bases and J 8 bases, with 4 bases left between them. This chain's CDR3 is CASSVLGELFF. CDR3 coding DNA: TGTGCCAGCAGCGTGTTAGGGGAGCTGTTTTTT.

The V gene is TRBV5-4, the J gene TRBJ1-2, with 9 nucleotides matching TRBD1. V trimming: 3 bases; J trimming: 8 bases; junction bases outside the gene matches: 14. Germline CDR1 SGHNT, CDR2 YYREEE (reference sequence). The CDR3 loop spans 16 amino acids. CDR3 residues: CASSSRTGEVIYGYTF. The CDR3 DNA is TGTGCCAGCAGCTCCCGGACAGGGGAGGTGATATACGGCTACACCTTC.

The chain carries TRBV28 and TRBJ2-7; 11 bases align to TRBD2. V was pared by 7 bases and J by 2 bases, with 7 bases of the junction left unmatched. The CDR3 runs 15 residues. Germline CDR1 reads MDHEN; CDR2 reads SYDVKM. As DNA, the CDR3 is TGTGCCAGCATGAATAGCGGGAGGGCCCCCTACGAGCAGTACTTC. Translated, it gives CASMNSGRAPYEQYF.

CDR3 amino acids: CASSLDSSGAVEQFF. The DNA of the CDR3 is TGTGCCAGCAGCTTAGATAGCTCAGGGGCCGTTGAGCAGTTCTTC. This chain uses TRBV7-2 with TRBJ2-1; D is perhaps TRBD1 (6 bases). CDR1 is SGHTA, CDR2 FQGNSA, per germline. The V and J ends lost 1 base and 9 bases respectively, with 16 bases between them. The CDR3 consists of 15 residues.

V gene TRBV11-2 combines with J gene TRBJ2-7; perhaps TRBD1 as D (5 bases). CDR1 and CDR2 from the germline V gene are SGHAT and FQNNGV. Trimming took off 5 bases at V and 4 bases at J, with 15 bases between the two ends. This CDR3 is built from 14 residues. As DNA, the CDR3 is TGTGCCAGCAGCACCTCACCTGGGGCATACGAGCAGTACTTC. This codes for CASSTSPGAYEQYF.

This chain joins TRBV28 and TRBJ2-1, with TRBD2 as a possible D gene (5 bases). The CDR3 covers 19 residues. Germline lookup yields CDR1 MDHEN and CDR2 SYDVKM. V shed 4 bases and J shed 4 bases, with 26 bases lying between them. The CDR3 bases are TGTGCCAGCAGTTGGTATAGCGCACTAGAAAGAATGGGATACAATGAGCAGTTCTTC. It yields the protein CASSWYSALERMGYNEQFF.